The 5 T cell receptor beta chains listed next were all sequenced from one sample in a study of lymphopenia after photon versus proton radiotherapy. The data were produced by immunoSEQ multiplex PCR, yet TCRdb's version contains in-frame clones alone and is incomplete. The table records 15,000 to 20,000 clones, 75% to 90% of them present only once. Sample: peripheral blood, taken from a patient treated with proton-based radiotherapy. The receptors here all came from a woman aged 60-75 years with cholangiocarcinoma. Some clones in this sample may be carry-over from other donors' samples.

The J gene is TRBJ1-5, the V gene TRBV27; the D is unclear. The CDR3 covers 12 residues. The ends were cut back, 5 bases at V and 6 bases at J, with 8 bases in the middle. CDR1 is MNHEY, CDR2 SMNVEV, per germline (reference sequence). The CDR3 region has the DNA TGTGCCAGCAGTGAAGTAGGTCAGCCCCAGCATTTT. It translates to CASSEVGQPQHF.

The chain employs TRBV11-2 and TRBJ1-5; no firm D call. CDR1 and CDR2 from the germline V gene are SGHAT and FQNNGV. Deletions cut 5 bases from V and 4 bases from J, with 15 bases between. This CDR3 is built from 15 residues. CDR3 sequence reads: CASSHDGATNQPQHF. DNA for the CDR3: TGTGCCAGCAGCCACGACGGAGCAACTAATCAGCCCCAGCATTTT.

The chain uses TRBV6-1 and TRBJ1-5, with a tentative D call TRBD1 (6 bases). There are 15 residues in the CDR3. CDR1 and CDR2 from the germline V gene are MNHNS and SASEGT. Trimming removed 5 bases at V and 4 bases at J, with 15 bases between. The CDR3 spells CASSIIKGENQPQHF. The CDR3 nucleotides are TGTGCCAGCAGTATAATAAAGGGGGAAAATCAGCCCCAGCATTTT.

CDR3 nucleotide sequence: TGTGCCAGCAGCTTTCAATGGCTAGAGGGGAACACAGGGACGCAGTATTTT. Protein product: CASSFQWLEGNTGTQYF. The chain recombines TRBV5-6 with TRBJ2-3, with D possibly matching TRBD1 (6 bases). V was pared by 2 bases and J by 9 bases, with 25 bases between. This CDR3 comprises 17 residues. CDR1 and CDR2 (germline): SGHDT, YYEEEE.

The table lists this clone with a count of one. The chain carries TRBV27 and TRBJ2-3; D is unresolved. In germline, CDR1 is MNHEY, CDR2 SMNVEV (reference sequence). The CDR3 loop spans 15 amino acids. The ends were cut back, 3 bases at V and 2 bases at J, with 12 bases in the middle. The CDR3 DNA follows: TGTGCCAGCAGTTTGGTGCGGCTCCACACAGATACGCAGTATTTT. Its protein product is CASSLVRLHTDTQYF.